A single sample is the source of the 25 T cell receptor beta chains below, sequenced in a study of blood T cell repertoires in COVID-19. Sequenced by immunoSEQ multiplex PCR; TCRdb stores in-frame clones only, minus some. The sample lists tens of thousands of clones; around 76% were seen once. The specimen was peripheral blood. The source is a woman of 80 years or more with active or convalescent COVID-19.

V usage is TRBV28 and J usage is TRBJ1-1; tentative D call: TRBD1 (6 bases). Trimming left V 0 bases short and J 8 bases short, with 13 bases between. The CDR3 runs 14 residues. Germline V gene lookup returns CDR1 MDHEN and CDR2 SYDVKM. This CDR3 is CASSLWPRGGEAFF. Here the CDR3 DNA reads TGTGCCAGCAGTTTATGGCCCAGGGGAGGGGAAGCTTTCTTT.

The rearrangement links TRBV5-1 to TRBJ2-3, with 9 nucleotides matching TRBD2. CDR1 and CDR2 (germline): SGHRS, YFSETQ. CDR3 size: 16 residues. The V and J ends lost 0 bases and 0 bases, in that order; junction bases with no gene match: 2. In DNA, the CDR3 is TGCGCCAGCAGCTTGGATGGACTAGCGAGCACAGATACGCAGTATTTT. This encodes CASSLDGLASTDTQYF.

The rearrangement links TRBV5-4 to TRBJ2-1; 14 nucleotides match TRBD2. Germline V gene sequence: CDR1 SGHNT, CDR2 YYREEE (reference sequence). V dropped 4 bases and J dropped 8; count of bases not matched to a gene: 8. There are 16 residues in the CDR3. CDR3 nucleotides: TGTGCCAGCAGCGCGCCTCGGGGACTAGCGGGGGATGAGCAGTTCTTC. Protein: CASSAPRGLAGDEQFF.

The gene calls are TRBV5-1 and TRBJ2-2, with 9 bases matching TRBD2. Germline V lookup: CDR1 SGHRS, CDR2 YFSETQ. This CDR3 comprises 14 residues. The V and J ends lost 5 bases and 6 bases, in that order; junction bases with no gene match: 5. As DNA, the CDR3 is TGCGCCAGCAGGTCTAGCGGGGAGGCCGGGGAGCTGTTTTTT. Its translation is CASRSSGEAGELFF.

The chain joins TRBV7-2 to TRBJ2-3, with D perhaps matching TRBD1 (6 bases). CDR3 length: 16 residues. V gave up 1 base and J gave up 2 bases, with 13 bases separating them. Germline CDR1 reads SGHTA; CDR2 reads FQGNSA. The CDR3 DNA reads TGTGCCAGCAGCTTAGGAGGGGGATCCCACACAGATACGCAGTATTTT. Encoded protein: CASSLGGGSHTDTQYF.

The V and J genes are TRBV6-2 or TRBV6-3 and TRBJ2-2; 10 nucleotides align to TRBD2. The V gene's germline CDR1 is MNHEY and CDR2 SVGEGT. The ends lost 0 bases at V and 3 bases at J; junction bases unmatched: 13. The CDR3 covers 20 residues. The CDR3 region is CASSYSALAGALTYTGELFF. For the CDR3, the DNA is TGTGCCAGCAGTTACTCGGCGCTAGCGGGGGCCTTAACCTACACCGGGGAGCTGTTTTTT.

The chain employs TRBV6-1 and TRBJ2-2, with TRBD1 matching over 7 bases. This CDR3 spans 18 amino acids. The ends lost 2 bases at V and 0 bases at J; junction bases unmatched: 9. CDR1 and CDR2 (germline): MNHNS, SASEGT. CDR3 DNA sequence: TGTGCCAGCAGTGAATATTCTGTGGGGACAGCGAACACCGGGGAGCTGTTTTTT. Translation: CASSEYSVGTANTGELFF.

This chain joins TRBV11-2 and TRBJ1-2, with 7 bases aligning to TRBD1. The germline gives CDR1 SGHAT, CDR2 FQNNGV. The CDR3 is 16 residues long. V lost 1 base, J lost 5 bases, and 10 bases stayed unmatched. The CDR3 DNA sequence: TGTGCCAGCAGCTTAGCCCTCCGGGACAGAGAGTATGGCTACACCTTC. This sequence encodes CASSLALRDREYGYTF.

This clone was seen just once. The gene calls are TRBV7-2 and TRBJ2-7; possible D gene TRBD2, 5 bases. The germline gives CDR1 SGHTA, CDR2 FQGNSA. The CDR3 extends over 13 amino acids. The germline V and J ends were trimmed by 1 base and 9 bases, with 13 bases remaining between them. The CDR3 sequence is CASSLEAEGVQYF. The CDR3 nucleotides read TGTGCCAGCAGCTTAGAGGCAGAGGGCGTGCAGTACTTC.

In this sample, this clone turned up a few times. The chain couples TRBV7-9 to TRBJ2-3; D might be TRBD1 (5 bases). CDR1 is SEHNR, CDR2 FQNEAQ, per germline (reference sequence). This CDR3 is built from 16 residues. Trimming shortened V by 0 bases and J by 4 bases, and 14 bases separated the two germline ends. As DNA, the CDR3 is TGTGCCAGCAGCTTAGCGGGCAGGGCTGGTGCAGATACGCAGTATTTT. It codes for CASSLAGRAGADTQYF.

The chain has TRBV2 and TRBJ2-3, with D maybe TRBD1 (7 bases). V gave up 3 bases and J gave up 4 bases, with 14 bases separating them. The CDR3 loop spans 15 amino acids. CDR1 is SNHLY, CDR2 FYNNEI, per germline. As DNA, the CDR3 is TGTGCCAGCAGTGATTTCCAGGGGGGTGCAGATACGCAGTATTTT. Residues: CASSDFQGGADTQYF.

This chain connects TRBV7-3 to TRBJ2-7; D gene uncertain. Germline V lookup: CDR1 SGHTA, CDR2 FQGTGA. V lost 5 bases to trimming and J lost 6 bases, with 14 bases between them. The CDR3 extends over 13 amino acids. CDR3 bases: TGTGCCAGCAGCCTTGGGCCGACCCGCGAGCAGTACTTC. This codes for CASSLGPTREQYF.

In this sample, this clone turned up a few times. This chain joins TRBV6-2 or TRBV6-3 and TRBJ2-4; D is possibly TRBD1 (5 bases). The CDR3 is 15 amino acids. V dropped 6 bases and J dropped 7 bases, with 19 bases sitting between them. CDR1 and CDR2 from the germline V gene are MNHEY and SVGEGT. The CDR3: CASSSTGLGRNIQYF. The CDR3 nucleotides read TGTGCCAGCAGCTCTACAGGCCTAGGAAGGAACATTCAGTACTTC.

The CDR3 spells CASSGTGQGGFSNEQFF. The CDR3 region has the DNA TGTGCCAGCAGCGGAACAGGACAGGGCGGCTTTTCCAATGAGCAGTTCTTC. The rearrangement uses TRBV5-6 and TRBJ2-1, with 8 bases matching TRBD1. CDR1 is SGHDT and CDR2 is YYEEEE in the germline V gene. CDR3 length: 17 residues. V shed 4 bases and J 6 bases; nucleotides not matched to a gene: 15.

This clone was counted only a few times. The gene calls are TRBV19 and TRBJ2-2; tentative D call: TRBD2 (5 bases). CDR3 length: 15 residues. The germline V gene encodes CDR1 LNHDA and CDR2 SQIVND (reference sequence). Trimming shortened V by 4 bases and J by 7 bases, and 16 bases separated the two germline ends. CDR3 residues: CASSNHLRAGGELFF. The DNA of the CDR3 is TGTGCCAGTAGTAACCATCTGAGGGCGGGCGGGGAGCTGTTTTTT.

CDR3 DNA sequence: TGTGCCAGCACCATCACAGGGGCGGGGAATGAAAAACTGTTTTTT. Amino acids: CASTITGAGNEKLFF. The rearrangement uses TRBV27 and TRBJ1-4, with 7 bases identical to TRBD1. V dropped 7 bases and J dropped 5; count of bases not matched to a gene: 10. CDR3 size: 15 residues. Germline CDR1 reads MNHEY; CDR2 reads SMNVEV (reference sequence).

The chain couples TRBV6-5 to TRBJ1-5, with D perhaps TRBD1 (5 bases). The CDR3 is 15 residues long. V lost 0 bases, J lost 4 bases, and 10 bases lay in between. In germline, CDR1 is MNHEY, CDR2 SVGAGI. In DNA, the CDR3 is TGTGCCAGCAGTTACTCGGGGCAGCAGAATCAGCCCCAGCATTTT. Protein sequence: CASSYSGQQNQPQHF.

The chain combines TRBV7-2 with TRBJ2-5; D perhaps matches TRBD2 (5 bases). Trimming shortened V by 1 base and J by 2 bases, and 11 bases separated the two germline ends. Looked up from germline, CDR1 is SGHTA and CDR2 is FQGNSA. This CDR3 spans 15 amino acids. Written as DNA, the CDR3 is TGTGCCAGCAGCTTAGTACCGGGGTTTCAAGAGACCCAGTACTTC. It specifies CASSLVPGFQETQYF.

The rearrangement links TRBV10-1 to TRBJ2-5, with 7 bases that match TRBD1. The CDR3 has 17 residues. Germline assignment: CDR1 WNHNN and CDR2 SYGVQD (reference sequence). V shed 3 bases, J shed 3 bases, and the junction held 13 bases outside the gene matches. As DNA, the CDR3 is TGCGCCAGCAGTGAACCCGGGACAGCGGCAAAAAAAGAGACCCAGTACTTC. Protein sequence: CASSEPGTAAKKETQYF.

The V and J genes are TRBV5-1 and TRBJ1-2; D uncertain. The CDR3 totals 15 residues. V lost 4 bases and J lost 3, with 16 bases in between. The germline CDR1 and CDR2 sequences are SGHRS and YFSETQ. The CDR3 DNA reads TGCGCCAGCAGCCTTGGGCTGCAGGCCCACTATGGCTACACCTTC. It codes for CASSLGLQAHYGYTF.

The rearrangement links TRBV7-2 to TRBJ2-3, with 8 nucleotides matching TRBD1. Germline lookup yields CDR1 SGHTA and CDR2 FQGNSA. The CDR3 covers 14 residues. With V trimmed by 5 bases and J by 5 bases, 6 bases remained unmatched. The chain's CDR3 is CASSVDRGIDTQYF. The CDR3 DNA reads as TGTGCCAGCAGCGTTGACAGGGGTATAGATACGCAGTATTTT.

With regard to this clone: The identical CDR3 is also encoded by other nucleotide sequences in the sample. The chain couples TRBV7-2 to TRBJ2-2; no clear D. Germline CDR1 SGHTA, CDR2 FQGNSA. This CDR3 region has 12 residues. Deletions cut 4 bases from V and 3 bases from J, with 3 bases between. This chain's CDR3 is CASSSYTGELFF. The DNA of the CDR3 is TGTGCCAGCAGCTCGTACACCGGGGAGCTGTTTTTT.

DNA for the CDR3: TGTGCCTGGAGTAGTATGGGGGGGGGCTGGAAAGGAGAGACCCAGTACTTC. Translated: CAWSSMGGGWKGETQYF. The genes are TRBV30 and TRBJ2-5; possible D gene TRBD2, 7 bases. Per germline, CDR1 GTSNPN and CDR2 SVGIG (reference sequence). The V gene lost 2 bases and the J gene lost 4 bases, with 23 bases spanning the gap. This CDR3 has 17 amino acids.

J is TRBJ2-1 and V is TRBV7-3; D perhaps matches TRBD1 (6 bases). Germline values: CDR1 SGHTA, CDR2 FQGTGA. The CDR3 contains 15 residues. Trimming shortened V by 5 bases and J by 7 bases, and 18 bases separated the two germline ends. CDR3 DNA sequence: TGTGCCAGCAGCGCCTCGACAGGTATGGGGAATGAGCAGTTCTTC. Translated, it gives CASSASTGMGNEQFF.

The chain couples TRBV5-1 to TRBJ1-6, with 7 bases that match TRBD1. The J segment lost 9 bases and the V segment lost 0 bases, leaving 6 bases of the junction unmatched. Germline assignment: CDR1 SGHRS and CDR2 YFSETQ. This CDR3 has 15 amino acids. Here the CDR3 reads CASSLERQGVSPLHF. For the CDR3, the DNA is TGCGCCAGCAGCTTGGAGAGGCAGGGGGTTTCACCCCTCCACTTT.